Listed here are 10 T cell receptor beta chains from one sample, sequenced in a study of cytomegalovirus exposure and HLA in healthy donors. Both 60 Vbeta primers and 13 Jbeta primers went into the PCR. Sequencing was performed with immunoSEQ multiplex PCR; in TCRdb, only in-frame clones are kept and a portion is missing. The table includes over 85,000 clones, about 73% detected once. Specimen: PBMCs. The receptors come from a woman aged 25 to 39 in good health and CMV-seronegative.

The J gene is TRBJ1-2, the V gene TRBV5-4, with 9 bases that match TRBD1. The CDR3 totals 15 residues. Losses at the gene ends were 4 bases for V and 4 bases for J; bases not matched to a gene: 8. Germline V gives CDR1 SGHNT, CDR2 YYREEE (reference sequence). This chain's CDR3 is CASSRRGQGAYGYTF. The DNA for the CDR3 is TGTGCCAGCAGCCGACGGGGACAGGGCGCCTATGGCTACACCTTC. Filled out from reference TRBV5-4 and TRBJ1-2, the complete variable domain reads ETGVTQSPTHLIKTRGQQVTLRCSSQSGHNTVSWYQQALGQGPQFIFQYYREEENGRGNFPPRFSGLQFPNYSSELNVNALELDDSALYLCASSRRGQGAYGYTFGSGTRLTVV.

This chain connects TRBV28 to TRBJ2-3, with D uncertain. Germline CDR1 and CDR2: MDHEN and SYDVKM. V lost 3 bases to trimming and J lost 9 bases, with 16 bases between them. The CDR3 has 14 amino acids. CDR3 coding DNA: TGTGCCAGCAGTTTTCGTCATACACAGAAGACGCAGTATTTT. This codes for CASSFRHTQKTQYF.

This clone was picked up one time. The J gene is TRBJ2-7, the V gene TRBV28; a weak D match, TRBD1 (6 bases). CDR1 and CDR2 from the germline V gene are MDHEN and SYDVKM. The CDR3 spans 17 residues. The ends were cut back, 7 bases at V and 5 bases at J, with 27 bases in the middle. CDR3 in amino acids: CASIFPPKSKWGHEQYF. The CDR3 coding sequence is TGTGCCAGCATCTTTCCCCCCAAGTCCAAGTGGGGGCACGAGCAGTACTTC.

This rearrangement joins TRBV4-3 to TRBJ1-5; D remains unclear. The V gene's germline CDR1 is LGHNA and CDR2 YSLEER. V lost 0 bases and J 7 bases, leaving 16 bases between the germline ends. This CDR3 spans 16 amino acids. As DNA, the CDR3 is TGCGCCAGCAGCCAAGATAGTCAGGTGGGCGGGCAGCCCCAGCATTTT. Protein product: CASSQDSQVGGQPQHF.

For this clone: An end of the junction does not agree with germline; a read error may underlie this. The chain employs TRBV7-9 and TRBJ1-2, with 10 bases matching TRBD1. The V gene's germline CDR1 is SEHNR and CDR2 FQNEAQ (reference sequence). This CDR3 spans 14 amino acids. CDR3 amino acids: CASSLIGTGDGYAF. As DNA, the CDR3 is TGTGCCAGCAGCTTAATAGGGACAGGGGATGGCTACGCCTTC.

V is TRBV6-1 and J is TRBJ2-5, with TRBD1 identical over 7 bases. The CDR3 covers 14 residues. Looked up from germline, CDR1 is MNHNS and CDR2 is SASEGT. V lost 6 bases, J lost 4 bases, and 8 bases stayed unmatched. The CDR3 sequence: CASSLQGNGETQYF. CDR3 in DNA: TGTGCCAGCAGCCTACAGGGGAATGGAGAGACCCAGTACTTC.

J is TRBJ2-1 and V is TRBV2, with D perhaps TRBD2 (5 bases). The germline V gene has CDR1 SNHLY and CDR2 FYNNEI. Trimming cost V 6 bases and J 12 bases, with 18 bases left between them. The CDR3 contains 13 residues. The CDR3 coding sequence is TGTGCCAGCAGGGACGGTCAGAGTGAGGGGCAGTTCTTC. Its protein is CASRDGQSEGQFF.

This chain uses TRBV7-8 with TRBJ2-7; possible D gene TRBD2, 5 bases. V was clipped by 1 base and J by 4 bases, with 11 bases between them. In germline, CDR1 is SGHVS, CDR2 FQNEAQ. The CDR3 covers 14 residues. The CDR3: CASSLVGVGYEQYF. The DNA for the CDR3 is TGTGCCAGCAGCTTAGTCGGGGTTGGGTACGAGCAGTACTTC.

The chain is built from TRBV2 and TRBJ2-2, with D possibly TRBD2 on 7 matching bases. CDR1 SNHLY and CDR2 FYNNEI come from the germline V gene. This CDR3 comprises 15 residues. V lost 7 bases to trimming and J lost 5 bases, with 17 bases between them. CDR3 nucleotides: TGTGCCAGCAAACGGACGGGGGGCGCGACCGGGGAGCTGTTTTTT. Its translation: CASKRTGGATGELFF.

In regard to this clone: A read error may account for a junction end that differs from germline. The rearrangement uses TRBV7-7 and TRBJ2-5, with TRBD2 identical over 13 bases. This CDR3 region has 14 residues. Germline V lookup: CDR1 SSHAT, CDR2 FNYEAQ (reference sequence). The CDR3, as DNA: TGTGCTAGCAGCCCGTCCGGGACTAGCGGGATTCAGTACTTC. This codes for CASSPSGTSGIQYF.